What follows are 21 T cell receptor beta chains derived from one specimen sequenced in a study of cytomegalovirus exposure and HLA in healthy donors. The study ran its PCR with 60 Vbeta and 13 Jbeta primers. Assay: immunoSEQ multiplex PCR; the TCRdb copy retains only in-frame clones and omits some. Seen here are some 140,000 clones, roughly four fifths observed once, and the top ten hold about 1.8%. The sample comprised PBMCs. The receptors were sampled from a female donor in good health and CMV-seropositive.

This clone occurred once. DNA of the CDR3: TGTGCCAGCAGTCGCGGAAATCAGCCCCAGCATTTT. It specifies CASSRGNQPQHF. The genes are TRBV27 and TRBJ1-5; D not resolved. V was pared by 5 bases and J by 4 bases, with 6 bases between. CDR1 and CDR2 (germline): MNHEY, SMNVEV (reference sequence). This CDR3 is 12 amino acids long.

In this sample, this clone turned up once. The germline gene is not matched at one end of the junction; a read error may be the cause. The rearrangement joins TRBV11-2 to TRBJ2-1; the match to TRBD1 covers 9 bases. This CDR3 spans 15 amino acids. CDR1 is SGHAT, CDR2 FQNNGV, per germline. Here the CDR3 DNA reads TGTGCCAGCAGCACGCGAACGGTAGGGGGACAGGGTCTAATCTTC. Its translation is CASSTRTVGGQGLIF.

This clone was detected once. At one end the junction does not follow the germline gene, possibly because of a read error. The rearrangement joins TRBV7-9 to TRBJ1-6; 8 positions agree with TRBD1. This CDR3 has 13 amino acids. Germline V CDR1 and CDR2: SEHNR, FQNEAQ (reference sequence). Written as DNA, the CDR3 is TGTGCCAGCCAGGGGGCGCTGGACTCACCCCTCCGCTTT. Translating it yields CASQGALDSPLRF.

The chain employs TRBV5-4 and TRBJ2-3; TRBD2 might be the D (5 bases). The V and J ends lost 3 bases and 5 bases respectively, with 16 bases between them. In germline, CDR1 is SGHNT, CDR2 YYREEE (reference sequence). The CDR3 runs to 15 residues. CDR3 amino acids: CASSWESGQGDTQYF. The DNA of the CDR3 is TGTGCCAGCAGCTGGGAGTCCGGGCAAGGAGATACGCAGTATTTT.

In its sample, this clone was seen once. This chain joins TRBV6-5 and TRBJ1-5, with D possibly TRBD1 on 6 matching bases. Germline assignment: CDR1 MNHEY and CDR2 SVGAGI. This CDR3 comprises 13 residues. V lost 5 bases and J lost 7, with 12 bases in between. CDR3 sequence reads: CASSSRGGQPQHF. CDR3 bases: TGTGCCAGCAGTAGCAGGGGTGGCCAGCCCCAGCATTTT.

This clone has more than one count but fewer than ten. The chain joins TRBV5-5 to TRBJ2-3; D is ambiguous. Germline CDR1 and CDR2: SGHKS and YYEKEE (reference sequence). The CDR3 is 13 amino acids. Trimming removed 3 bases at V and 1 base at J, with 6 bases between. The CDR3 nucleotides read TGTGCCAGCAGCTCCGTCGGCACAGATACGCAGTATTTT. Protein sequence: CASSSVGTDTQYF.

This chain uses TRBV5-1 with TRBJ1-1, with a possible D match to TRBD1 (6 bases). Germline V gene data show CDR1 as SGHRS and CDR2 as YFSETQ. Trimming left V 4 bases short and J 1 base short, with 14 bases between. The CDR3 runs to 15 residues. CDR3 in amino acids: CASSPTPRGNTEAFF. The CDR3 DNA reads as TGCGCCAGCAGCCCCACTCCCAGGGGGAACACTGAAGCTTTCTTT.

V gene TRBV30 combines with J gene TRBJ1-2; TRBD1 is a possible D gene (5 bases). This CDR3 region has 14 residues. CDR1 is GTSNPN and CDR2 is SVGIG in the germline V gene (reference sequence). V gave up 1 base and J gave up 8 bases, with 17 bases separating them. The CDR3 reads CAWSGVEGTSGYTF. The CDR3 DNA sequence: TGTGCCTGGAGTGGGGTTGAAGGGACTAGCGGCTACACCTTC.

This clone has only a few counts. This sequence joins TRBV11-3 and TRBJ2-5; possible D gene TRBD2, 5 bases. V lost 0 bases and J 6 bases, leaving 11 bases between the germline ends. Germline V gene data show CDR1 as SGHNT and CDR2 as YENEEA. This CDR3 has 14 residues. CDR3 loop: CASSLDGFGKTQYF. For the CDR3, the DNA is TGTGCCAGCAGCTTAGACGGATTCGGGAAGACCCAGTACTTC. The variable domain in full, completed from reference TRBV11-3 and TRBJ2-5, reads EAGVVQSPRYKIIEKKQPVAFWCNPISGHNTLYWYLQNLGQGPELLIRYENEEAVDDSQLPKDRFSAERLKGVDSTLKIQPAELGDSAVYLCASSLDGFGKTQYFGPGTRLLVL.

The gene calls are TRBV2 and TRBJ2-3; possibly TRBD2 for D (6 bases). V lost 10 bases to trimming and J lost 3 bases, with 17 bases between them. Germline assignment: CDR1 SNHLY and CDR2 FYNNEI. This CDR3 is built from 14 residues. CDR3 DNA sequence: TGTGCCACCATGGGACTGGAAGGGACAGATACGCAGTATTTT. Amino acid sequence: CATMGLEGTDTQYF. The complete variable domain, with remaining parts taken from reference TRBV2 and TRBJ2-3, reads EPEVTQTPSHQVTQMGQEVILRCVPISNHLYFYWYRQILGQKVEFLVSFYNNEISEKSEIFDDQFSVERPDGSNFTLKIRSTKLEDSAMYFCATMGLEGTDTQYFGPGTRLTVL.

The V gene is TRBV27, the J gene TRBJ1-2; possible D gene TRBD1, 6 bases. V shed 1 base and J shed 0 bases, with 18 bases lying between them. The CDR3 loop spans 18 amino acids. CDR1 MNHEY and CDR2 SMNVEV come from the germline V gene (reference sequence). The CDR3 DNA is TGTGCCAGCAGTTTATATTCCCCGCCGACAGGATCTAACTATGGCTACACCTTC. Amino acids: CASSLYSPPTGSNYGYTF.

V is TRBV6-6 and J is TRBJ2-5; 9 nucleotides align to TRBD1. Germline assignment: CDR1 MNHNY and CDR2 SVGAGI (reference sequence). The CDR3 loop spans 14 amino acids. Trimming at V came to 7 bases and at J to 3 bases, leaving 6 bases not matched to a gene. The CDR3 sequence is CASNTDRGKETQYF. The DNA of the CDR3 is TGTGCCAGCAATACCGACAGGGGGAAAGAGACCCAGTACTTC.

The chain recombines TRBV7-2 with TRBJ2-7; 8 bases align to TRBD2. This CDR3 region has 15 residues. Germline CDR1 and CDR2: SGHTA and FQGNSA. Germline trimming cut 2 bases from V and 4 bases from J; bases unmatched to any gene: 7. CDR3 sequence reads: CASSLIGGRYYEQYF. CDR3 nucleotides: TGTGCCAGCAGCTTAATTGGCGGGAGGTATTACGAGCAGTACTTC.

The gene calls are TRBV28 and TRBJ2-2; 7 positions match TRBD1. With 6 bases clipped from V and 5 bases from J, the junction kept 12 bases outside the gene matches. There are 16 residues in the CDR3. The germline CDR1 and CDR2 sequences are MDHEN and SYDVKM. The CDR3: CASRERGGARTGELFF. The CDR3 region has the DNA TGTGCCAGCAGAGAGAGAGGGGGCGCAAGGACCGGGGAGCTGTTTTTT.

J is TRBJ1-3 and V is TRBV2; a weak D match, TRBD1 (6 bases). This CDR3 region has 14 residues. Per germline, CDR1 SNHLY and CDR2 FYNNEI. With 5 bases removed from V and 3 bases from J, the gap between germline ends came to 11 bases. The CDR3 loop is CASSKTGFGNTIYF. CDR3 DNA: TGTGCCAGCAGTAAAACAGGGTTTGGAAACACCATATATTTT.

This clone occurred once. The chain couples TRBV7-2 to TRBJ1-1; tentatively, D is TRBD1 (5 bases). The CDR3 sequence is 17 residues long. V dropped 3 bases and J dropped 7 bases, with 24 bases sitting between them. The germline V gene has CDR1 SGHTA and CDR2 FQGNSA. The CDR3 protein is CASSFTSLDLGGSEAFF. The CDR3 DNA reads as TGTGCCAGCAGCTTTACATCGCTGGACTTGGGGGGGAGTGAAGCTTTCTTT.

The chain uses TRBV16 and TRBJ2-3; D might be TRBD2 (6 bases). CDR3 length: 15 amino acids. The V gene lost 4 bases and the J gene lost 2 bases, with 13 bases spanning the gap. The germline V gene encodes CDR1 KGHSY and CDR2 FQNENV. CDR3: CASSRRQGLTDTQYF. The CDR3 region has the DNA TGTGCCAGCAGCCGGCGGCAGGGACTCACAGATACGCAGTATTTT. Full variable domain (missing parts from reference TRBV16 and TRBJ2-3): GEEVAQTPKHLVRGEGQKAKLYCAPIKGHSYVFWYQQVLKNEFKFLISFQNENVFDETGMPKERFSAKCLPNSPCSLEIQATKLEDSAVYFCASSRRQGLTDTQYFGPGTRLTVL.

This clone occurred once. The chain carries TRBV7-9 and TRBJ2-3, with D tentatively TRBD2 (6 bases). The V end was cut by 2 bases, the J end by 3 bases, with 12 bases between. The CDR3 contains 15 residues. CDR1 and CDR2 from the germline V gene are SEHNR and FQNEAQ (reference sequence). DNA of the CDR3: TGTGCCAGCAGCTTATCCGGGGGAACTACAGATACGCAGTATTTT. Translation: CASSLSGGTTDTQYF.

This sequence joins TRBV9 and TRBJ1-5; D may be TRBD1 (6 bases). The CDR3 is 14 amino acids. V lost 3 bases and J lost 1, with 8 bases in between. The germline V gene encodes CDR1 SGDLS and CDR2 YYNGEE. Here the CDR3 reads CASSEGDSNQPQHF. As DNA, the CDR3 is TGTGCCAGCAGCGAGGGGGACAGCAATCAGCCCCAGCATTTT.

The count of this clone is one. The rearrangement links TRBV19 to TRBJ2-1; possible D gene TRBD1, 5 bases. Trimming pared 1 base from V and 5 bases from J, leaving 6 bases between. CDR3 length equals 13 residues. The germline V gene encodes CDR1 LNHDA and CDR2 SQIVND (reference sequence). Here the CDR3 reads CASSIGQNNEQFF. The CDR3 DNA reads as TGTGCCAGTAGTATAGGACAGAACAATGAGCAGTTCTTC.

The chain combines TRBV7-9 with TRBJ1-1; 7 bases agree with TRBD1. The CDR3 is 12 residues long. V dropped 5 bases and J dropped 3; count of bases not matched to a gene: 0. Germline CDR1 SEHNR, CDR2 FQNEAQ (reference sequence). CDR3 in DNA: TGTGCCAGCAGCGACAGGGACACTGAAGCTTTCTTT. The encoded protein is CASSDRDTEAFF.